These 2 T cell receptor beta chains originate from one sample sequenced in a study of low-dose radiotherapy and immunotherapy resistance in tumors. Covering alpha and beta chains, TRAV- and TRBV-specific primers were used for the first-strand cDNA. TCRs were put through approximately 20 PCR cycles of amplification with Phusion. A constant-region primer and the V-primer adapter served as the primer pair. TCRdb redid the calling of the reads with MiXCR, one entry per CDR3 protein. Of about 12,000 distinct CDR3 sequences listed, 76% are singletons. The source is a human donor with advanced metastatic prostate, ovarian, gallbladder or colorectal cancer (not recorded which). This table probably holds off-target reads from a library built for another chain.

The chain employs TRBV29-1 and TRBJ1-2; 12 bases are shared with TRBD1. In germline, CDR1 is SQVTM, CDR2 ANQGSEA. V was pared by 1 base and J by 7 bases, with 4 bases of the junction left unmatched. CDR3 size: 14 residues. CDR3 sequence (DNA): TGCAGCGTTGAAGTAGGGACAGGGGGCTCTGGCTACACCTTC. Its translation is CSVEVGTGGSGYTF. Using reference TRBV29-1 and TRBJ1-2 for the parts outside the CDR3, the full variable domain is SAVISQKPSRDICQRGTSLTIQCQVDSQVTMMFWYRQQPGQSLTLIATANQGSEATYESGFVIDKFPISRPNLTFSTLTVSNMSPEDSSIYLCSVEVGTGGSGYTFGSGTRLTVV.

This sequence joins TRBV20-1 and TRBJ1-5; D is uncertain. Germline V CDR1 and CDR2: DFQATT, SNEGSKA (reference sequence). V was clipped by 7 bases and J by 4 bases, with 14 bases between them. The CDR3 sequence is 13 residues long. DNA for the CDR3: TGCAGTGGCACGGACGGACTGAATCAGCCCCAGCATTTT. Translated: CSGTDGLNQPQHF.